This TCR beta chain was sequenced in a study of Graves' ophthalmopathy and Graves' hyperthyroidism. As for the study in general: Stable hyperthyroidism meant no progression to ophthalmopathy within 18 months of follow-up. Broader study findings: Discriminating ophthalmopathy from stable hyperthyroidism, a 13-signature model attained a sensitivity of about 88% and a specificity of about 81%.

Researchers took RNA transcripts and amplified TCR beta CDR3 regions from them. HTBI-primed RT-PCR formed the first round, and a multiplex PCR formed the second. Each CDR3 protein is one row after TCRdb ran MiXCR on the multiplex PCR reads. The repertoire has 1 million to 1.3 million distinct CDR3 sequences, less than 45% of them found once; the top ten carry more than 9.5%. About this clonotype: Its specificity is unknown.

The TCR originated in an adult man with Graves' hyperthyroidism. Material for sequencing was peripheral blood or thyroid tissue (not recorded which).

The CDR3 nucleotides are TGTGCCAGCAGTTACGGCCTTGGGGCTTTCTTT. Its translation is CASSYGLGAFF. The chain joins TRBV6-6 to TRBJ1-1; D unresolved. Germline V gene lookup returns CDR1 MNHNY and CDR2 SVGAGI (reference sequence). This CDR3 contains 11 residues. V lost 2 bases, J lost 11 bases, and 9 bases lay in between.